This T cell receptor beta chain is drawn from a study of cytomegalovirus exposure and HLA in healthy donors (TCRdb year 2017). With respect to the entire study: An earlier analysis of several hundred of the donors reported 276 Gb of sequence data and around 110 million unique TCR beta sequences obtained from about 170 million T cells. Around 300 gigabases of sequencing data and 80 million or so unique TCR sequences were included in an early release covering around 650 HLA-typed donors. Of the 300 to 400 genotyped donors, 65% to 90% fell in the genetic ancestry cluster associated with self-reported Caucasian donors. The study aimed to test whether cataloging public T cell receptors could reveal signatures of past pathogen exposure. The study used immunosequencing to profile the T cell repertoires of 600 to 850 subjects and linked those repertoires to cytomegalovirus serostatus. Along with the roughly 670-subject first cohort, a separate validation cohort of over a hundred different subjects was used. The study combined high-throughput TCR immunosequencing, statistical association of individual TCRs with disease status, and machine learning to predict cytomegalovirus infection status. A later analysis re-examined previously published TCR beta repertoires from hundreds of donors and added high-resolution HLA genotyping to investigate patterns of TCR occurrence. The later analysis used no new phenotypic data to find candidate immune exposures, relying instead on TCR beta sequences and their occurrence across donors. An earlier analysis of approximately 580 of the donors used high-throughput TCR beta sequencing to judge whether each TCR beta V gene segment behaved as functional or pseudogenic. Donor age, sex, ethnicity and CMV serostatus were compiled alongside the repertoire data. Genome-wide SNP genotypes for about 65% of the roughly 670 donors were used in a later genetic analysis, which treated that subset as a discovery cohort. Every discovery cohort repertoire had been produced on one sequencing platform. Both class I and class II loci were covered by HLA typing, at four-digit resolution. Typing coverage differed by locus: A, B, C, DRB1 and DQB1 were typed in about 629-640 donors, DQA1 in 522, DPA1 in some 570, and DPB1 in about 450. Because of strong linkage in the cohort, roughly five DR-DQ haplotypes were treated as single units for association and clustering. Across 398 genotyped donors of the cohort, an average of about 240,000 unique TCR beta nucleotide sequences per donor were sequenced, and roughly 17% of those sequences were non-productive.

The library was generated by the immunoSEQ multiplex PCR assay. A mixture of 60 forward primers for TCR Vbeta segments and 13 reverse primers for TCR Jbeta segments was used in the multiplex PCR. The CDR3 region of rearranged TCR beta genes was amplified from genomic DNA with a multiplex PCR assay. Amplified TCR beta libraries were sequenced as 87-base-pair reads on the Illumina HiSeq System. Processing in the source paper ran as follows. Across the 600 to 700 repertoires, a later analysis counted 78 million or so unique TCR beta chains, approximately 10 million of which were shared by at least two donors. A nearest-neighbor algorithm error-corrected the raw reads and collapsed the reads into unique sequences, merging closely related sequences to remove PCR and sequencing errors. V, D and J gene segments were assigned by aligning CDR3 sequences to IMGT reference sequences. For a sequence to be retained, a match of at least six nucleotides was required to both a V gene segment and a J gene segment. Rearrangements were called productive when the CDR3 lacked stop codons and stayed in frame with V and J; all others were non-productive. CDR3 was defined by IMGT convention, running from the second conserved V-encoded cysteine to the conserved J-encoded phenylalanine. Sequences without an unambiguous match to a single V gene segment were excluded from the earlier analysis of 587 of the donors. An earlier analysis of a few hundred of the donors called V segments functional above 56.7% productive rearrangements and segregating when the between-donor standard deviation exceeded 5%. A statistical classification framework was built for diagnosing cytomegalovirus status from the catalog of TCR beta chain sequences. In a later analysis, V and J genes were assigned by comparing TCR nucleotide sequences against IMGT/GENE-DB human TR gene sequences. Using the TCRdist pipeline, a later analysis assigned CDR3 sequences along with most-parsimonious VDJ recombination scenarios. In a later analysis, every TCR beta chain was defined by the combination of its CDR3 amino acid sequence and its V-gene family, and reads without a unique V-gene family were dropped. To address suspected cross-contamination and a sequencing artifact, a later analysis removed several hundred highly shared, low-generation-probability nucleotide sequences. In a later analysis, a clonal expansion index for each public chain was calculated from normalized within-repertoire ranks of inferred template counts. In a later analysis, generation probabilities were computed with a VDJ recombination model fitted to out-of-frame rearrangements, and the resulting probabilities were checked against IGoR. A later analysis scored TCR-TCR, TCR-HLA and TCR-CMV co-occurrence with hypergeometric tests, applying a repertoire-size bias correction to TCR pairs. In a later analysis, false discovery rates were estimated by permuting HLA or CMV assignments 20 times. In a later analysis, co-occurring TCRs were grouped using DBSCAN, and TCRdist sequence similarity was added for clustering within HLA-allele-positive subsets. Co-occurrence clustering excluded repertoires with fewer than 30,000 or more than 120,000 public chains, plus five with anomalous nucleotide sharing. TCRdb took over this immuneACCESS table, retaining in-frame rearrangements with V and J assigned. Such tables are incomplete; in checked studies, under half of the missing clones stem from an unresolved V gene, and the remainder is unexplained. The DNA was the basis for D and trimming; V, J and clone size are from that table. The sample data list roughly 180,000 clones, and approximately 71% of these were observed just once. Around 8.3% of the sample is held by the ten biggest clonotypes.

The cohort comprised under 700 healthy bone marrow donors. Cohort members were all nominally healthy when sampled, although unrecorded immune exposures were likely present. The donor tested CMV seropositive, placing the donor among the roughly 300 seropositive members of the cohort. A peripheral blood sample was provided by each donor, and peripheral blood mononuclear cells were used for TCR beta sequencing. Genomic DNA was extracted from the blood cell samples with the Qiagen DNeasy Blood Extraction Kit. The study at large found these results: Presence/absence analyses assumed roughly uniform sequencing depth across donors, an assumption that may not hold. In the study, approximately 150 TCR beta chains were listed as associated with cytomegalovirus. V-gene and J-gene trimming of TCR beta chains was associated with a missense DCLRE1C variant in a later genetic analysis, and the association was replicated in an independent cohort. The only immune exposure information available for the cohort was CMV serostatus. Assigning TCR associations to individual alleles was difficult when HLA alleles, especially DR and DQ, strongly co-occurred. A few of the identified cytomegalovirus-associated TCR beta chains were confirmed in vitro to be specific for cytomegalovirus antigens. The authors suggested that the approach could potentially be extended to other disease states and immunological phenotypes. Compared with the roughly 720-donor mean, donors in an Asian-associated ancestry cluster had fewer N-insertions in productive TCRs, according to a later genetic analysis. Several of the top co-occurrence clusters appeared to be linked to parvovirus B19, influenza, CMV and Epstein-Barr virus, according to a later analysis. In a later analysis, HLA-associated TCR beta chains were found to be more clonally expanded and to have lower generation probabilities than equally common non-associated chains. A further reported finding was that TCR beta sequences accurately predicted the HLA-A and HLA-B alleles for most subjects in the first cohort. Most TCR sequences were observed very rarely across donors, whereas some public TCRs were present in many individuals. In a later analysis, the rate of TCR association differed among HLA loci, with DRB1 alleles having the most associated TCRs and HLA-C alleles having the fewest. Broadly in line with IMGT annotations, most TCR beta V segments showed up in productive rearrangements about 87% or about 30% of the time in an earlier analysis of 450 to 750 of the donors. In this cohort, only TCR beta chains were sequenced, and detectable features were limited by the absence of alpha or paired-chain data. Because HLA typing was missing for some donors at each locus, association tests included only the typed subset. The classifier was reported to diagnose cytomegalovirus status with high specificity and sensitivity in both the original and validation cohorts. In a later analysis, most CMV-associated TCR beta chains were found to appear HLA-restricted, with HLA associations seemingly driven largely by CMV exposure. In a later analysis, around 15,000 TCR beta sequences were associated with specific HLA alleles at a false discovery rate of 0.05. Because counts were too low, around 17 rarely observed V segments, including chromosome 9 orphons, were left out of the earlier analysis of 500 to 650 of the donors. The sequencing pipeline was judged likely to have produced a cluster of highly shared sequence variants as a technical artifact. Correlated functional status among segregating V segments might be attributable to linkage disequilibrium, but an unknown experimental factor could not be ruled out. Some IMGT-functional V segments, including TRBV6-2 and TRBV6-3, could not be told apart with the 87-base-pair reads, so those segments were excluded.

As concerns this clone: The antigen it binds to is not known. The input lacks base qualities; no much larger clone sits a single base away.

Cut back by 2 bases and 0 bases, the V and J ends lie 17 bases apart. Taken from the germline V gene (reference sequence), the CDR1 and CDR2 loops are SEHNR and FQNEAQ. From cysteine to phenylalanine, the CDR3 is 18 amino acids long. The retained sequence is limited to the CDR3, 54 bases, with the frame set at the first base. This TCR derives from a woman between 40 and 55 years old in good health and CMV-seropositive. This receptor chain uses TRBV7-9 and TRBJ2-1; too little of a D gene remains to name it. Material for sequencing was PBMCs. The nucleotides are TGTGCCAGCAGCTTACCTAATCTAATCTCTTACTCCTACAATGAGCAGTTCTTC. It translates to CASSLPNLISYSYNEQFF.